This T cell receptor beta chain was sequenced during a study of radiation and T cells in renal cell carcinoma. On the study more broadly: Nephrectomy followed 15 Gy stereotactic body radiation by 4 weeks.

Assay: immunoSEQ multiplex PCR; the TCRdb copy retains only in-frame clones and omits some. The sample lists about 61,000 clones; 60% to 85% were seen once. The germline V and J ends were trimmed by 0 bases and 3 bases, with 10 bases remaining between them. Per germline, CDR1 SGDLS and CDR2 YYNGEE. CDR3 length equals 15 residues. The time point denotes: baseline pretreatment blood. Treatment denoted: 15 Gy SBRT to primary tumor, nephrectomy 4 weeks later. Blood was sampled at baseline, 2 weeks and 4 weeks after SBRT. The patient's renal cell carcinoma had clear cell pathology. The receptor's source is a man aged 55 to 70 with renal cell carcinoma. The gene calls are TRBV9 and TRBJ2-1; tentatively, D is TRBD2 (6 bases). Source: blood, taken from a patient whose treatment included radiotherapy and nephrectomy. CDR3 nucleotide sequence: TGTGCCAGCAGCGTAGCGGGAGACCTCTACAATGAGCAGTTCTTC. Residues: CASSVAGDLYNEQFF.